The 17 T cell receptor delta chains presented below share a single source sample, sequenced in a study of Vδ1+ human thymocytes. Findings and caveats of the study: Thymic TRG and TRD repertoires appeared highly polyclonal.

Extracted RNA was reverse transcribed into cDNA. Multiplex PCR used pooled V-gene forward primers and a constant-region reverse primer to amplify CDR3s. TCRdb re-processed the multiplex PCR reads using CATT. The sample holds about 25,000 delta-chain clones, about 7.4% seen once. No antigens are known for them. What was sequenced was Vdelta1+ gamma-delta thymocytes from the thymus. Subset denoted: FACS-sorted CD3+ TCRalphabeta- TCRVdelta1+ TCRVdelta2- thymocytes. The receptors stem from a girl less than two years old who had congenital heart surgery.

This clone was seen more than once but under ten times. The V and J genes are TRDV1 and TRDJ1; 7 bases are shared with TRDD3. V lost 2 bases to trimming and J lost 0 bases; unmatched junction nucleotides: 18. CDR1 TSWWSYY and CDR2 QGS come from the germline V gene. This CDR3 contains 20 residues. Here the CDR3 reads CALGEFSPMVLGLYTDKLIF. The CDR3 DNA is TGTGCTCTTGGGGAATTCTCCCCCATGGTACTGGGGCTGTACACCGATAAACTCATCTTT.

This sequence joins TRDV1 and TRDJ1; 11 bases are a match to TRDD3. J lost 0 bases, V lost 4 bases, and 16 bases had no gene match. The CDR3 is 20 residues long. Germline lookup yields CDR1 TSWWSYY and CDR2 QGS. The CDR3 protein is CALGVIGRWGIRSYTDKLIF. The CDR3 DNA sequence: TGTGCTCTTGGGGTTATCGGACGGTGGGGGATACGCTCTTACACCGATAAACTCATCTTT.

The J gene was identified as TRDJ1, and no V gene was called; whether TRDD3, the table's D call, matches the DNA was not checked. CDR3 length: 19 amino acids. The CDR3 spells CALGERVLSGDPYTDKLIF. The CDR3 DNA reads as TGTGCTCTTGGGGAACGTGTCCTATCGGGGGATCCTTACACCGATAAACTCATCTTT.

This clone has more than one count but fewer than ten. The chain joins TRDV1 to TRDJ1; 10 bases fit TRDD3. Germline CDR1 reads TSWWSYY; CDR2 reads QGS. V trimming: 4 bases; J trimming: 8 bases; junction bases outside the gene matches: 13. The CDR3 is made up of 16 amino acids. CDR3 nucleotide sequence: TGTGCTCTTGGGGGTACACCGGGGGGATACGGAGGCAAACTCATCTTT. Translated: CALGGTPGGYGGKLIF.

This clone has a handful of counts. V and J are TRDV1 and TRDJ1, with 7 bases aligning to TRDD3. The J segment lost 2 bases and the V segment lost 0 bases, leaving 27 bases of the junction unmatched. This CDR3 contains 23 residues. Germline lookup yields CDR1 TSWWSYY and CDR2 QGS. This chain's CDR3 is CALGELWSTHRPPSGDRTDKLIF. The CDR3 bases are TGTGCTCTTGGGGAACTATGGTCTACACATCGTCCTCCATCAGGGGATAGGACCGATAAACTCATCTTT.

V and J are TRDV1 and TRDJ1, with 9 bases fitting TRDD3. Trimming at V came to 4 bases and at J to 0 bases, leaving 36 bases not matched to a gene. The CDR3 totals 26 residues. Germline V CDR1 and CDR2: TSWWSYY, QGS. In nucleotides, the CDR3 is TGTGCTCTTGGGGTTCCTTATAAAGTCCCTCTGGGGGATCATCGGTTCCCCAAAACTTACACCGATAAACTCATCTTT. It is translated as CALGVPYKVPLGDHRFPKTYTDKLIF.

This clone was detected a few times. The junction departs from the called germline gene at one end, perhaps through a read error. This chain joins TRDV1 and TRDJ1, with 7 positions matching TRDD3. Germline V gene data show CDR1 as TSWWSYY and CDR2 as QGS. This CDR3 has 15 residues. The CDR3 DNA follows: TGTGCTCTTGGGGCCCCCATGGGGGACACCAATAAACTCATCTTT. It translates to CALGAPMGDTNKLIF.

This clone was counted only a few times. The chain joins TRDV1 to TRDJ1; 11 bases are shared with TRDD3. Per germline, CDR1 TSWWSYY and CDR2 QGS. Trimming at V came to 4 bases and at J to 0 bases, leaving 22 bases not matched to a gene. This CDR3 region has 22 residues. The DNA for the CDR3 is TGTGCTCTTGGGGTGATTTCCTACGTCCTACTGGGGGATATCCTGTACACCGATAAACTCATCTTT. The encoded protein is CALGVISYVLLGDILYTDKLIF.

The chain combines TRDV1 with TRDJ1; no firm D call. V lost 0 bases, J lost 0 bases, and 17 bases lay in between. The CDR3 loop spans 18 amino acids. Per germline, CDR1 TSWWSYY and CDR2 QGS. The CDR3 coding sequence is TGTGCTCTTGGGGAACTTCGAAGTACGATCCTGGACACCGATAAACTCATCTTT. Its translation is CALGELRSTILDTDKLIF.

On this clone itself: The sample holds other DNA sequences that translate to the same CDR3. The gene calls are TRDV1 and TRDJ1, with 12 bases that match TRDD3. The CDR3 has 18 amino acids. After removal of 6 bases from V and 0 bases from J, the junction contained 11 bases not matched to a gene. CDR1 TSWWSYY and CDR2 QGS come from the germline V gene. CDR3 sequence (DNA): TGTGCTCTTGGACAGTTCCCCACTGGGGGATACCACACCGATAAACTCATCTTT. Translation gives CALGQFPTGGYHTDKLIF.

This clone appeared a few times. This sequence joins TRDV1 and TRDJ1; 9 nucleotides match TRDD3. V shed 3 bases and J 0 bases; nucleotides not matched to a gene: 11. From germline, CDR1 is TSWWSYY and CDR2 QGS. The CDR3 totals 18 residues. DNA of the CDR3: TGTGCTCTTGGGGATTGCAAGGGGGGATACCCGTACACCGATAAACTCATCTTT. Translation gives CALGDCKGGYPYTDKLIF.

The rearrangement links TRDV1 to TRDJ1; 9 bases align to TRDD3. The germline V gene encodes CDR1 TSWWSYY and CDR2 QGS. The CDR3 consists of 15 residues. Losses at the gene ends were 8 bases for V and 3 bases for J; bases not matched to a gene: 10. In nucleotides, the CDR3 is TGTGCTCTTCAACCTCCTGGGGGATCTGCCGATAAACTCATCTTT. Encoded protein: CALQPPGGSADKLIF.

This clone has only one observation. The chain joins TRDV1 to TRDJ1; the D gene is possibly TRDD2 (5 bases). TCRdb records no J gene; here it was assigned by comparing the DNA to germline. The V gene's germline CDR1 is TSWWSYY and CDR2 QGS. CDR3 length: 24 amino acids. Deletions cut 1 base from V and 2 bases from J, with 38 bases between. The CDR3 coding sequence is TGTGCTCTTGGGGAACAGCCCTTCTTCCCTAGGGAGGAGGTTTATCGGCGGGCGACCGATAAACTCATCTTT. Its translation is CALGEQPFFPREEVYRRATDKLIF.

This clone was observed a handful of times. The rearrangement joins TRDV1 to TRDJ1; D is unresolved. The CDR3 spans 15 residues. The V end was cut by 5 bases, the J end by 0 bases, with 13 bases between. CDR1 is TSWWSYY and CDR2 is QGS in the germline V gene. CDR3 sequence reads: CALGTCTTYTDKLIF. The CDR3 DNA follows: TGTGCTCTTGGGACCTGTACTACTTACACCGATAAACTCATCTTT.

The V gene is uncalled and the J gene is TRDJ1; TRDD3 is the table's D call and was not checked against the DNA. The CDR3 runs 19 residues. CDR3 sequence reads: CALGERSTGGYPRNFKLIF. CDR3 sequence (DNA): TGTGCTCTTGGGGAACGGAGTACTGGGGGATATCCTCGTAATTTTAAACTCATCTTT.

This clone came up a few times. The chain combines TRDV1 with TRDJ1; 11 bases align to TRDD3. J lost 1 base, V lost 2 bases, and 21 bases had no gene match. The CDR3 is 22 amino acids. Germline V gives CDR1 TSWWSYY, CDR2 QGS. CDR3 in DNA: TGTGCTCTTGGGGAAATCCTCTCCTCATCTTTACTGGGGGATATCGGCACCGATAAACTCATCTTT. Encoded protein: CALGEILSSSLLGDIGTDKLIF.

This rearrangement joins TRDV1 to TRDJ1; possibly TRDD3 for D (8 bases). CDR1 and CDR2 (germline): TSWWSYY, QGS. V was shortened by 2 bases and J by 11 bases, with 27 bases between the two germline ends. The CDR3 runs 17 residues. The chain's CDR3 is CALGEGLPVWGMKGLIF. The DNA for the CDR3 is TGTGCTCTTGGGGAAGGCCTTCCTGTGTGGGGGATGAAGGGGCTCATCTTT.